This is a list of T cell receptor beta chains from one sample in a study of T cells after yellow fever vaccination. Using its own MiXCR run on the 5' RACE reads, TCRdb lists one record per CDR3 protein. The data show approximately 510,000 distinct CDR3 sequences, around a fifth seen once. The material sequenced was PBMCs, taken less than 25 days after the first yellow fever vaccination. Source of these receptors: a man in his late teens or twenties who received the YFV17D yellow fever vaccine. CDR3s include the opening cysteine and the closing phenylalanine or tryptophan. D genes are given only for firm matches. Clone size, where shown, is once, few, many, or a class for clones that have expanded.

clone_size,v_call,j_call,d_call,cdr3_aa,cdr3_nt
few,TRBV7-2,TRBJ2-3,NA,CASSTTSTDTQYF,TGTGCCAGCAGCACCACTAGCACAGATACGCAGTATTTT
NA,TRBV10-3,TRBJ1-1,TRBD1,CAISEPDRAWSEAFF,TGTGCCATCAGTGAGCCCGACAGGGCTTGGTCTGAAGCTTTCTTT
NA,TRBV7-3,TRBJ2-3,NA,CASSPLGWMNTQYF,TGTGCCAGCAGCCCGCTGGGATGGATGAATACGCAGTATTTT
NA,TRBV20-1,TRBJ2-2,NA,CSARVGVNTGELFF,TGCAGTGCTAGAGTTGGGGTGAACACCGGGGAGCTGTTTTTT
NA,TRBV2,TRBJ2-7,TRBD2,CASSEAYSGGYEQYF,TGTGCCAGCAGTGAAGCGTACAGCGGGGGGTACGAGCAGTACTTC
NA,TRBV6-1,TRBJ1-6,TRBD1,CASSSTDRAKSPLHF,TGTGCCAGCAGCTCTACGGACAGGGCGAAATCACCCCTCCACTTT
NA,TRBV28,TRBJ2-3,TRBD2,CATYGGGSTDTQYF,TGTGCCACGTATGGGGGGGGTAGCACAGATACGCAGTATTTT
few,TRBV5-1,TRBJ2-3,NA,CASSLAGPNTDTQYF,TGCGCCAGCAGCTTGGCGGGACCTAACACAGATACGCAGTATTTT
few,TRBV4-1,TRBJ2-3,NA,CASSRGVRTDTQYF,TGCGCCAGCAGCCGGGGGGTGCGCACAGATACGCAGTATTTT
NA,TRBV5-1,TRBJ1-1,TRBD1,CASSVGQQNTEAFF,TGCGCCAGCAGTGTGGGACAGCAGAACACTGAAGCTTTCTTT
many,TRBV6-2/TRBV6-3,TRBJ2-2,NA,CASNFNWNTGELFF,TGTGCCAGCAATTTTAACTGGAACACCGGGGAGCTGTTTTTT
many,TRBV5-1,TRBJ2-1,NA,CASSRTSVGDYNEQFF,TGCGCCAGCAGCCGAACCTCGGTCGGAGACTACAATGAGCAGTTCTTC
NA,TRBV7-9,TRBJ2-2,NA,CASSLGAGRSTGELFF,TGTGCCAGCAGCTTAGGGGCGGGGAGGAGCACCGGGGAGCTGTTTTTT
few,TRBV20-1,TRBJ2-1,TRBD2,CSATAPGLAAQFF,TGCAGTGCCACTGCACCGGGACTAGCGGCGCAGTTCTTC
NA,TRBV6-5,TRBJ1-2,NA,CASSYWDEYYGYTF,TGTGCCAGCAGTTACTGGGACGAATACTATGGCTACACCTTC
NA,TRBV6-5,TRBJ2-3,TRBD2,CASSYGLGGAEADTQYF,TGTGCCAGCAGTTACGGACTCGGGGGGGCTGAGGCAGATACGCAGTATTTT
NA,TRBV6-1,TRBJ2-7,NA,CASSDRTEFSYEQYF,TGTGCCAGCAGTGATCGGACGGAGTTCTCCTACGAGCAGTACTTC
NA,TRBV9,TRBJ1-5,NA,CASSVGDGGQPQHF,TGTGCCAGCAGCGTCGGTGATGGGGGTCAGCCCCAGCATTTT
NA,TRBV5-4,TRBJ2-3,NA,CASSSWDSTDTQYF,TGTGCCAGCAGCTCCTGGGACTCCACAGATACGCAGTATTTT
few,TRBV7-2,TRBJ2-3,NA,CASSLVVGIDTQYF,TGTGCCAGCAGCTTAGTAGTCGGTATAGATACGCAGTATTTT
few,TRBV2,TRBJ1-1,NA,CASMSQGLNTEAFF,TGTGCCAGCATGTCACAGGGCTTAAACACTGAAGCTTTCTTT
many,TRBV6-2/TRBV6-3,TRBJ2-3,NA,CASSYRRDTQYF,TGTGCCAGCAGCTACAGGAGGGATACGCAGTATTTT
NA,TRBV5-1,TRBJ2-3,TRBD2,CASRQRTSGDPRDTQYF,TGCGCCAGCAGGCAGCGGACTAGCGGGGACCCCCGGGATACGCAGTATTTT
NA,TRBV20-1,TRBJ1-2,NA,CSAPEGSNYGYTF,TGCAGTGCCCCCGAGGGGAGCAACTATGGCTACACCTTC
NA,TRBV5-1,TRBJ1-1,NA,CASSLNWDTEAFF,TGCGCCAGCAGCTTGAACTGGGACACTGAAGCTTTCTTT
NA,TRBV25-1,TRBJ2-2,TRBD1,CASSESLHRGSGPGELFF,TGTGCCAGCAGTGAATCCCTCCACAGGGGTTCGGGGCCCGGGGAGCTGTTTTTT
NA,TRBV4-1,TRBJ2-3,NA,CASVGASGRTDTQYF,TGCGCCAGCGTGGGGGCCAGCGGCCGCACAGATACGCAGTATTTT
NA,TRBV7-8,TRBJ1-1,NA,CASSPIRNTEAFF,TGTGCCAGCAGTCCTATAAGGAACACTGAAGCTTTCTTT
many,TRBV12-3/TRBV12-4,TRBJ2-7,NA,CASSLADGYEQYF,TGTGCCAGCAGTTTGGCGGACGGCTACGAGCAGTACTTC
few,TRBV9,TRBJ2-5,NA,CASSAGPMETQYF,TGTGCCAGCAGCGCCGGCCCGATGGAGACCCAGTACTTC
few,TRBV5-4,TRBJ2-5,NA,CASSLAWRQETQYF,TGTGCCAGCAGCTTGGCCTGGAGGCAAGAGACCCAGTACTTC
NA,TRBV20-1,TRBJ2-1,NA,CSAPLALSYNEQFF,TGCAGTGCCCCTCTCGCCCTGAGCTACAATGAGCAGTTCTTC
few,TRBV10-3,TRBJ2-2,TRBD1,CAISVQGSTGELFF,TGTGCCATCAGCGTACAGGGGAGCACCGGGGAGCTGTTTTTT
few,TRBV5-1,TRBJ1-1,NA,CASSLRQTTNTEAFF,TGCGCCAGCAGCCTCCGACAGACCACGAACACTGAAGCTTTCTTT
NA,TRBV4-3,TRBJ2-5,NA,CASSRRQQETQYF,TGCGCCAGCAGCCGGCGTCAGCAAGAGACCCAGTACTTC
few,TRBV19,TRBJ2-1,NA,CASSFAELVYNEQFF,TGTGCCAGTAGTTTTGCGGAACTCGTCTACAATGAGCAGTTCTTC
few,TRBV5-1,TRBJ1-2,NA,CASSFSADGYTF,TGCGCCAGCAGCTTCTCGGCGGATGGCTACACCTTC
NA,TRBV7-9,TRBJ2-7,TRBD1,CASTESGTGVSYEQYF,TGTGCCAGCACGGAATCCGGGACAGGAGTCTCCTACGAGCAGTACTTC